A single sample gave rise to the 18 T cell receptor beta chains below, sequenced in a study of blood T cells in healthy people across ages. Then a second PCR, running about 6 to 12 cycles, was carried out with a sample-barcoded 5' primer and a J-beta primer mix. TCRdb re-derived calls from the 5' RACE reads in MiXCR, one entry per CDR3 protein. Of approximately 800,000 distinct CDR3 sequences listed, 35% to 50% are singletons. The sequenced sample consisted of blood. The receptors shown here come from a man older than 75 in good health.

The DNA for the CDR3 is TGTGCCAGCAGTTATGAGGGTCACAATGAGCAGTTCTTC. It encodes CASSYEGHNEQFF. This chain joins TRBV6-6 and TRBJ2-1; maybe TRBD2 (5 bases). Germline CDR1 reads MNHNY; CDR2 reads SVGAGI (reference sequence). V lost 3 bases to trimming and J lost 5 bases, with 8 bases between them. The CDR3 runs to 13 residues.

The chain carries TRBV20-1 and TRBJ2-7; D might be TRBD2 (6 bases). Trimming left V 3 bases short and J 2 bases short, with 8 bases between. This CDR3 spans 12 amino acids. Germline V gives CDR1 DFQATT, CDR2 SNEGSKA (reference sequence). The CDR3 spells CSASWGAYEQYF. The CDR3 DNA follows: TGCAGTGCTAGCTGGGGGGCCTACGAGCAGTACTTC.

The chain employs TRBV7-6 and TRBJ2-7; the D gene is possibly TRBD2 (6 bases). CDR3 length equals 16 residues. Per germline, CDR1 SGHVS and CDR2 FNYEAQ. The germline V and J ends were trimmed by 4 bases and 4 bases, with 20 bases remaining between them. CDR3 DNA: TGTGCCAGCAGCTCAGGGACGCCGGGACTCGGGTACGAGCAGTACTTC. It codes for CASSSGTPGLGYEQYF.

This clonotype was counted a few times. The chain links TRBV20-1 to TRBJ2-3, with 12 nucleotides matching TRBD2. The CDR3 extends over 19 amino acids. J lost 3 bases, V lost 0 bases, and 13 bases had no gene match. Germline loops: CDR1 DFQATT, CDR2 SNEGSKA (reference sequence). Here the CDR3 reads CSARDGRTAGTSGTDTQYF. The CDR3 DNA sequence: TGCAGTGCTAGAGATGGCAGGACAGCAGGGACTAGCGGGACAGATACGCAGTATTTT.

The rearrangement links TRBV11-1 to TRBJ2-2; D gene uncertain. V was cut by 5 bases and J by 0 bases, with 16 bases left in between. CDR3 length: 17 amino acids. Germline-derived CDR1 and CDR2 are SGHAT and FQDESV (reference sequence). Here the CDR3 reads CASSPSWAAANTGELFF. DNA of the CDR3: TGTGCCAGCAGCCCTAGTTGGGCGGCAGCGAACACCGGGGAGCTGTTTTTT.

This clonotype came up once. The rearrangement joins TRBV9 to TRBJ2-1; 8 bases align to TRBD1. The trim removed 0 bases at V and 7 bases at J, leaving 9 bases unmatched. In germline, CDR1 is SGDLS, CDR2 YYNGEE. The CDR3 is 16 residues long. CDR3 nucleotide sequence: TGTGCCAGCAGCGTAGACGGCAGGGGGCTGTTGAATGAGCAGTTCTTC. Amino acids: CASSVDGRGLLNEQFF.

This clonotype was observed many times. This chain joins TRBV20-1 and TRBJ2-1; 7 bases are shared with TRBD2. Germline V gives CDR1 DFQATT, CDR2 SNEGSKA (reference sequence). The CDR3 runs 13 residues. The junction had 4 bases not matched to a gene; V was cut back by 3 bases and J by 5 bases. CDR3 in DNA: TGCAGTGCTAGGACTAGCACCCACAATGAGCAGTTCTTC. Translation gives CSARTSTHNEQFF.

The rearrangement joins TRBV2 to TRBJ2-4; TRBD1 aligns across 7 bases. The CDR3 is 15 amino acids. Germline CDR1 is SNHLY and CDR2 is FYNNEI. The ends lost 5 bases at V and 3 bases at J; junction bases unmatched: 7. CDR3 protein: CASSPIQGSKNIQYF. The CDR3 bases are TGTGCCAGCAGTCCAATACAGGGGAGCAAAAACATTCAGTACTTC.

This clonotype was seen a few times. The V gene is TRBV27, the J gene TRBJ2-5; 10 positions match TRBD1. The DNA end lines up better with TRBJ2-7; the J call may be wrong. The CDR3 consists of 14 residues. Germline V lookup: CDR1 MNHEY, CDR2 SMNVEV (reference sequence). The CDR3 spells CASSTGTGVDEQYF. CDR3 DNA sequence: TGTGCCAGCAGTACCGGGACAGGGGTCGACGAGCAGTACTTC.

The V and J genes are TRBV6-1 and TRBJ2-5, with D possibly matching TRBD2 (6 bases). The length of the CDR3 is 12 residues. Germline loops: CDR1 MNHNS, CDR2 SASEGT. V was trimmed by 3 bases and J by 11 bases, leaving 13 bases between them. The CDR3 reads CASSEEGWEQYF. The DNA of the CDR3 is TGTGCCAGCAGTGAGGAGGGGTGGGAGCAGTACTTC.

The CDR3 loop reads CASSQDSASQQPQHF. The CDR3 coding sequence is TGCGCCAGCAGCCAAGATTCGGCCTCACAGCAGCCCCAGCATTTT. The chain joins TRBV4-3 to TRBJ1-5; D gene ambiguous. The germline V and J ends were trimmed by 0 bases and 7 bases, with 13 bases remaining between them. CDR3 length equals 15 residues. Germline values: CDR1 LGHNA, CDR2 YSLEER.

CDR3 sequence: CAISSRGSLSEQYF. The CDR3 DNA follows: TGTGCCATCTCCAGCCGAGGCTCTCTGAGCGAGCAGTACTTC. This chain links TRBV2 with TRBJ2-7; no clear D gene. Trimming pared 10 bases from V and 6 bases from J, leaving 22 bases between. In germline, CDR1 is SNHLY, CDR2 FYNNEI. This CDR3 has 14 residues.

This sequence joins TRBV6-6 and TRBJ1-2; 10 bases align to TRBD1. The J segment lost 3 bases and the V segment lost 2 bases, leaving 9 bases of the junction unmatched. Per germline, CDR1 MNHNY and CDR2 SVGAGI (reference sequence). The CDR3 covers 17 residues. The CDR3 protein is CASSYTRDRGGDYGYTF. The CDR3, as DNA: TGTGCCAGCAGTTACACCAGGGACAGGGGAGGGGACTATGGCTACACCTTC.

The V and J genes are TRBV20-1 and TRBJ2-2; D tentatively fits TRBD1 or TRBD2 (5 bases each). V was trimmed by 0 bases and J by 6 bases, leaving 17 bases between them. Germline CDR1 is DFQATT and CDR2 is SNEGSKA (reference sequence). The CDR3 has 16 amino acids. Here the CDR3 DNA reads TGCAGTGCTAGAGATATAGGACACGGGGATGCCGGGGAGCTGTTTTTT. It yields the protein CSARDIGHGDAGELFF.

The chain employs TRBV20-1 and TRBJ1-2; 8 bases fit TRBD1. Germline lookup yields CDR1 DFQATT and CDR2 SNEGSKA (reference sequence). V lost 2 bases to trimming and J lost 8 bases; unmatched junction nucleotides: 19. The CDR3 is made up of 17 amino acids. The CDR3 loop is CSARNFLGQGEKSGYTF. DNA for the CDR3: TGCAGTGCTAGAAATTTCCTCGGACAGGGCGAGAAAAGCGGCTACACCTTC.

The genes are TRBV19 and TRBJ2-7, with 7 bases lining up with TRBD2. CDR1 is LNHDA, CDR2 SQIVND, per germline (reference sequence). This CDR3 spans 15 amino acids. V shed 2 bases, J shed 2 bases, and the junction held 6 bases outside the gene matches. The CDR3 loop is CASSISLGGTYEQYF. The CDR3 DNA reads as TGTGCCAGTAGTATATCCCTCGGGGGGACCTACGAGCAGTACTTC.

This clonotype has more than one count but fewer than ten. The chain employs TRBV19 and TRBJ2-5; tentative D call: TRBD1 (5 bases). From germline, CDR1 is LNHDA and CDR2 SQIVND (reference sequence). V was trimmed by 7 bases and J by 1 base, leaving 10 bases between them. The length of the CDR3 is 13 residues. CDR3 protein: CASKGRAQETQYF. CDR3 DNA: TGTGCCAGTAAGGGCAGGGCCCAAGAGACCCAGTACTTC.

J is TRBJ2-1 and V is TRBV7-2; 8 bases fit TRBD1. V was pared by 4 bases and J by 2 bases, with 4 bases of the junction left unmatched. Germline CDR1 is SGHTA and CDR2 is FQGNSA. The CDR3 is 15 residues long. DNA of the CDR3: TGTGCCAGCAGCTCCAACAGGGGGGCCTACAATGAGCAGTTCTTC. Residues: CASSSNRGAYNEQFF.